This T cell receptor beta chain originates from a study of T cells in tuberculosis. As for the study in general: T cells were selected with CD1B tetramers loaded with glucose monomycolate. Points from the study as a whole: The TCR-beta difference was not significant; alpha differences partly reflected length. Active tuberculosis TCR-alpha repertoires lay closer to GMM-specific TCRs than IGRA-negative controls, suggesting clonal expansion.

As regards this clone: Its antigen remains unknown.

This CDR3 is 13 amino acids long. Germline loops: CDR1 SGHRS, CDR2 YFSETQ. V lost 5 bases and J 4 bases, leaving 10 bases between the germline ends. Adolescents were screened for latent TB by skin test and IGRA. The assay was immunoSEQ multiplex PCR, and TCRdb's table has in-frame clones only and misses some. The profile shows fewer than 45,000 clones, roughly 96% of them singletons. The material sequenced was PBMCs. The clonotype was recovered from a donor aged 10 to 29 with latent tuberculosis or without tuberculosis infection. The chain uses TRBV5-1 and TRBJ2-1, with D maybe TRBD2 (6 bases). The CDR3 bases are TGCGCCAGCAGGGCTAGCGAGTACAATGAGCAGTTCTTC. Its translation is CASRASEYNEQFF.